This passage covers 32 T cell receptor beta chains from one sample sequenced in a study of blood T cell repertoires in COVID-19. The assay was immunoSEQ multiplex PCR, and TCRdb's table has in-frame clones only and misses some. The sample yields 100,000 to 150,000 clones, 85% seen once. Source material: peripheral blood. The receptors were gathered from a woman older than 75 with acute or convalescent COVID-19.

CDR3 DNA: TGTGCCAGCAGTTCCCCAGGGGGCGCGACTAATGAAAAACTGTTTTTT. It yields the protein CASSSPGGATNEKLFF. The V call is TRBV28, the J call TRBJ1-4; 8 positions agree with TRBD1. V shed 4 bases, J shed 2 bases, and the junction held 6 bases outside the gene matches. CDR3 length: 16 residues. Germline CDR1 and CDR2: MDHEN and SYDVKM.

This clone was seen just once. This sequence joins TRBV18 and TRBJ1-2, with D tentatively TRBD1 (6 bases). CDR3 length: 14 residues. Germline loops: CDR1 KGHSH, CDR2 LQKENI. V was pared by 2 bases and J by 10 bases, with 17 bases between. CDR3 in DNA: TGTGCCAGCTCACCAATCCCCAGGGGAGACGACTACACCTTC. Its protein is CASSPIPRGDDYTF.

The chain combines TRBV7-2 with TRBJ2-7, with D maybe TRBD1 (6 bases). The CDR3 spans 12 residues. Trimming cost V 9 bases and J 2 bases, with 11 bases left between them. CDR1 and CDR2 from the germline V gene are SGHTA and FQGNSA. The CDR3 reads CASANRAYEQYF. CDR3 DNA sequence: TGTGCCAGTGCAAACAGGGCCTACGAGCAGTACTTC.

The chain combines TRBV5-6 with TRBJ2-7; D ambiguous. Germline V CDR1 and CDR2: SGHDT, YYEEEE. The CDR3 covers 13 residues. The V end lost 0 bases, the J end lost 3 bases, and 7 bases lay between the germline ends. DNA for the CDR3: TGTGCCAGCAGCTTGGGCTTACACTACGAGCAGTACTTC. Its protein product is CASSLGLHYEQYF.

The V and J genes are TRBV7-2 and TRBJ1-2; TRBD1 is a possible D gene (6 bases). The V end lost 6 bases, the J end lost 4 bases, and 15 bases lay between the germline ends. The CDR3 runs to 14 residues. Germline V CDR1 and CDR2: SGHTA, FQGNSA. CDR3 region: CASSLDSTFYGYTF. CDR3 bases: TGTGCCAGCAGTTTGGACAGCACATTCTATGGCTACACCTTC. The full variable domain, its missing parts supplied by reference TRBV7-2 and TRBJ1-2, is GAGVSQSPSNKVTEKGKDVELRCDPISGHTALYWYRQSLGQGLEFLIYFQGNSAPDKSGLPSDRFSAERTGGSVSTLTIQRTQQEDSAVYLCASSLDSTFYGYTFGSGTRLTVV.

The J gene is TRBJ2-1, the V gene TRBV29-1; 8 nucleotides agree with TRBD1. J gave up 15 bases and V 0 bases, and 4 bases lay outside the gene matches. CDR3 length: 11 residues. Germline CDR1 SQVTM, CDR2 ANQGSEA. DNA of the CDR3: TGCAGCGTTGAAGATACAGGGGGGCGGTTCTTC. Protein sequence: CSVEDTGGRFF.

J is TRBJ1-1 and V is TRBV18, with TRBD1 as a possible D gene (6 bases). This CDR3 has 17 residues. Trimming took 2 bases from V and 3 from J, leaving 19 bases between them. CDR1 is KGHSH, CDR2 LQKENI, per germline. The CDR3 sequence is CASSPSQGNRVYTEAFF. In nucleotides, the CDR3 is TGTGCCAGCTCACCATCTCAGGGGAATCGGGTTTACACTGAAGCTTTCTTT.

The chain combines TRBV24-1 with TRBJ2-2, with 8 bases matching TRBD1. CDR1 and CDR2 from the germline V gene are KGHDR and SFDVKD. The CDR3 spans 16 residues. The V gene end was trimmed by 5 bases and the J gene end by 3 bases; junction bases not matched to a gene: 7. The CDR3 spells CATSGKGQGHTGELFF. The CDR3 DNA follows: TGTGCCACCAGTGGAAAAGGACAGGGCCACACCGGGGAGCTGTTTTTT.

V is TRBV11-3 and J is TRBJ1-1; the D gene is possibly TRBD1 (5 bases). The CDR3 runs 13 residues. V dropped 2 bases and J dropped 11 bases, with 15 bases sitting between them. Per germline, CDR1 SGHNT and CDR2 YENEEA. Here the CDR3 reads CASSLSREGVAFF. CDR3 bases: TGTGCCAGCAGCTTAAGCAGGGAAGGAGTTGCTTTCTTT.

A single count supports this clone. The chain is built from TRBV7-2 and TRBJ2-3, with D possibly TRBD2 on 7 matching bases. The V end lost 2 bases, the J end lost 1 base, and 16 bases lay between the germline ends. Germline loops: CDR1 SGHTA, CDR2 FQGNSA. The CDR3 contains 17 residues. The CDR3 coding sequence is TGTGCCAGCAGCTTAAGGAGGAGGGGGGGGCGCACAGATACGCAGTATTTT. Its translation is CASSLRRRGGRTDTQYF. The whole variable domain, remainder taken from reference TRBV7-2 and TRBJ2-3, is GAGVSQSPSNKVTEKGKDVELRCDPISGHTALYWYRQSLGQGLEFLIYFQGNSAPDKSGLPSDRFSAERTGGSVSTLTIQRTQQEDSAVYLCASSLRRRGGRTDTQYFGPGTRLTVL.

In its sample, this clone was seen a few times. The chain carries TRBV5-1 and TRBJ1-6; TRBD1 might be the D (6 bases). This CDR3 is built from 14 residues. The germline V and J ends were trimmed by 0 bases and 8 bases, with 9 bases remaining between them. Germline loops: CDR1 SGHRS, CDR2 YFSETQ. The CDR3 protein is CASSLEGDYSPLHF. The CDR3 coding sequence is TGCGCCAGCAGCTTGGAGGGGGATTATTCACCCCTCCACTTT.

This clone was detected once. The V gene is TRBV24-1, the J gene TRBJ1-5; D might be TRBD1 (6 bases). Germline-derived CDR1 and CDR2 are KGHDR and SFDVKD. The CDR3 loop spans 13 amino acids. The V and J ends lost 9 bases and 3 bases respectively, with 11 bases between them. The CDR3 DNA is TGTGCCACCTCTGGGGGCCCCAATCAGCCCCAGCATTTT. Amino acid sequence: CATSGGPNQPQHF.

This chain's CDR3 is CASSGNRETQYF. As DNA, the CDR3 is TGTGCCAGCAGCGGCAACAGGGAGACCCAGTACTTC. The chain combines TRBV7-2 with TRBJ2-5; D is possibly TRBD1 (5 bases). Germline loops: CDR1 SGHTA, CDR2 FQGNSA. The CDR3 totals 12 residues. Trimming pared 5 bases from V and 5 bases from J, leaving 9 bases between.

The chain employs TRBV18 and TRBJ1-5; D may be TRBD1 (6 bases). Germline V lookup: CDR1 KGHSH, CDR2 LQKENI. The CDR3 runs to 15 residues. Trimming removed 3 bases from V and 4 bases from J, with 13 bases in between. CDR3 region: CASSPDSRVNQPQHF. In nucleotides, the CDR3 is TGTGCCAGCTCACCGGACAGCCGAGTGAATCAGCCCCAGCATTTT.

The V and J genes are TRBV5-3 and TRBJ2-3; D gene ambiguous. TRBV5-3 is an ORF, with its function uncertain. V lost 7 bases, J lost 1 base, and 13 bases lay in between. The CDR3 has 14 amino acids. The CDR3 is CARRLTGGTDTQYF. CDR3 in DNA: TGTGCCAGACGGCTCACCGGAGGCACAGATACGCAGTATTTT.

The CDR3 DNA reads as TGTGCCAGCAGCCAAGATGTGCGGTTGCAGTATTTT. Encoded protein: CASSQDVRLQYF. The chain couples TRBV4-2 to TRBJ2-3; unclear D gene. The CDR3 covers 12 residues. V shed 0 bases and J shed 11 bases, with 9 bases lying between them. Germline V gives CDR1 LGHNA, CDR2 YNFKEQ.

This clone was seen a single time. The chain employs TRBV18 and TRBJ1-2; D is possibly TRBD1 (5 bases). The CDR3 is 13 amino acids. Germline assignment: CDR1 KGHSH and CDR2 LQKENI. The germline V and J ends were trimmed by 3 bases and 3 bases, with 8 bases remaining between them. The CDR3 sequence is CASSPGGDYGYTF. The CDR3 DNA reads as TGTGCCAGCTCACCCGGGGGAGACTATGGCTACACCTTC.

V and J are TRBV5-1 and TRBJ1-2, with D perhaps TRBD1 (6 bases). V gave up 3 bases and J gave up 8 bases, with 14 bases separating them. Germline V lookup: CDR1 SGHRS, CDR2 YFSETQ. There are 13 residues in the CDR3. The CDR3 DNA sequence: TGCGCCAGCAGCTACGACAGGTCCTACGGCTACACCTTC. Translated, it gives CASSYDRSYGYTF.

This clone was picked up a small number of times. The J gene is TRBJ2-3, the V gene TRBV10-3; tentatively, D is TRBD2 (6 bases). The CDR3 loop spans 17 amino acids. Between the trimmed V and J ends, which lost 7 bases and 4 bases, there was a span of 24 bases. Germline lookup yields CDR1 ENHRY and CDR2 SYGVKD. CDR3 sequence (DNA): TGTGCCATCACCCCCGGTGAGGGGACTGGGAGCCCAGATACGCAGTATTTT. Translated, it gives CAITPGEGTGSPDTQYF.

CDR3 coding DNA: TGTGCCAGCTCATCCCCGGCAGACAGACATGGAAACACCATATATTTT. This encodes CASSSPADRHGNTIYF. The rearrangement links TRBV18 to TRBJ1-3; possible D gene TRBD1, 5 bases. CDR3 length: 16 residues. Trimming left V 5 bases short and J 3 bases short, with 17 bases between. Looked up from germline, CDR1 is KGHSH and CDR2 is LQKENI.

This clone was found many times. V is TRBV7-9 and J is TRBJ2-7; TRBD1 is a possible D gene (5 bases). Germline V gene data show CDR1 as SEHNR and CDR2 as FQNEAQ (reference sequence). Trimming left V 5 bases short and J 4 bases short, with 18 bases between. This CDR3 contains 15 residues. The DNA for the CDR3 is TGTGCCAGCAGCCCCCCGTACAGGTTGGGGTACGAGCAGTACTTC. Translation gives CASSPPYRLGYEQYF.

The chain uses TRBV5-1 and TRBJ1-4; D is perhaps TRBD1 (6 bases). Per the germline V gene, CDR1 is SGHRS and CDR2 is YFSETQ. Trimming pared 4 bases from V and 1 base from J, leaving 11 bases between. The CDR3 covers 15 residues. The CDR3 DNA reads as TGCGCCAGCAGCCCCCTACAGGGAACTAATGAAAAACTGTTTTTT. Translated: CASSPLQGTNEKLFF.

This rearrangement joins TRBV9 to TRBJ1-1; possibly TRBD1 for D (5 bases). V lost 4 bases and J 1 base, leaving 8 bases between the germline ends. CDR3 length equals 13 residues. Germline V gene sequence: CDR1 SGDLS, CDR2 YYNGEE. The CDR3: CASSTTGNTEAFF. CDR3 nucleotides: TGTGCCAGCAGCACCACAGGGAACACTGAAGCTTTCTTT. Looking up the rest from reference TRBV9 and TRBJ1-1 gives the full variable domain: DSGVTQTPKHLITATGQRVTLRCSPRSGDLSVYWYQQSLDQGLQFLIQYYNGEERAKGNILERFSAQQFPDLHSELNLSSLELGDSALYFCASSTTGNTEAFFGQGTRLTVV.

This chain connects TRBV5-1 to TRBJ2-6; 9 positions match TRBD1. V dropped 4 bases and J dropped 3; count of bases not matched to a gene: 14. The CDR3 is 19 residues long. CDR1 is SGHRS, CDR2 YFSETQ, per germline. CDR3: CASSLKPGQGRFGANVLTF. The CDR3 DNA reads TGCGCCAGCAGCCTAAAACCGGGACAGGGCAGATTTGGGGCCAACGTCCTGACTTTC.

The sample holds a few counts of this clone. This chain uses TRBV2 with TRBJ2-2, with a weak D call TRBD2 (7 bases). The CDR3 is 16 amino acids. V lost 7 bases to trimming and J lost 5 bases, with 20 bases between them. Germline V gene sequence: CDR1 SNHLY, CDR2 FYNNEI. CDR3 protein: CASKLFGGPGTGELFF. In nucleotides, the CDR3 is TGTGCCAGCAAGCTCTTCGGGGGGCCGGGGACCGGGGAGCTGTTTTTT.

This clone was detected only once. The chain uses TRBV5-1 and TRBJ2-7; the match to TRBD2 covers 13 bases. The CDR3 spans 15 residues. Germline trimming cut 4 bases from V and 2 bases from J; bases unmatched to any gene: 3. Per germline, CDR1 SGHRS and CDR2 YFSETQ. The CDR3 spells CASSAGTSGAYEQYF. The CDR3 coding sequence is TGCGCCAGCAGCGCCGGGACTAGCGGGGCCTACGAGCAGTACTTC.

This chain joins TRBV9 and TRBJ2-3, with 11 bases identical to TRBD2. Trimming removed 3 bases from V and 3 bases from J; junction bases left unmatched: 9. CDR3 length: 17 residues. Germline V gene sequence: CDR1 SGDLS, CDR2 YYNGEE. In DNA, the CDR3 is TGTGCCAGCAGCGCAACCTTAGCGGGGGGGTTAACAGATACGCAGTATTTT. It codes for CASSATLAGGLTDTQYF.

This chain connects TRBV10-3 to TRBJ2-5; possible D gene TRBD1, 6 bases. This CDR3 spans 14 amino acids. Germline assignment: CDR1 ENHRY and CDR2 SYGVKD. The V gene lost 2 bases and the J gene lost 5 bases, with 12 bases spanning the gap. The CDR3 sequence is CAISETGPAETQYF. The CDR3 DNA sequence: TGTGCCATCAGTGAGACAGGGCCGGCGGAGACCCAGTACTTC.

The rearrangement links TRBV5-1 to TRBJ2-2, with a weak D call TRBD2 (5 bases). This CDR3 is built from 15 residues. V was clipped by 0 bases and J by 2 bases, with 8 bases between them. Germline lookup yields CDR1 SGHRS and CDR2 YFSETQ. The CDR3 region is CASSLDEGNTGELFF. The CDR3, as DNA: TGCGCCAGCAGCTTGGACGAGGGAAACACCGGGGAGCTGTTTTTT.

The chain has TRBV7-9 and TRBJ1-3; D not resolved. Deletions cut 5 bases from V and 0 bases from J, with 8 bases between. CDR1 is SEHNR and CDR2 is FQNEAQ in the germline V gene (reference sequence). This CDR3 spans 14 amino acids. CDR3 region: CASSIDSSGNTIYF. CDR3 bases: TGTGCCAGCAGCATCGATAGCTCTGGAAACACCATATATTTT.

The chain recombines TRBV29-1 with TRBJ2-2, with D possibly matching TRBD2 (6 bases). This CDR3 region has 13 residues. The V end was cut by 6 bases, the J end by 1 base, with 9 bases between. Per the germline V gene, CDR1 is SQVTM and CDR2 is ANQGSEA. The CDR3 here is CSVEGRNTGELFF. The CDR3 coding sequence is TGCAGCGTGGAGGGTCGGAACACCGGGGAGCTGTTTTTT.

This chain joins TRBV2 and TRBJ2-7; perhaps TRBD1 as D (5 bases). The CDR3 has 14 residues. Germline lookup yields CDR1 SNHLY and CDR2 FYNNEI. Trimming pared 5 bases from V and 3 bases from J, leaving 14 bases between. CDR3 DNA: TGTGCCAGCAGTTTCTCCGACAGTGGCTACGAGCAGTACTTC. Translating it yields CASSFSDSGYEQYF.